These 18 T cell receptor beta chains share one sample of origin, sequenced in a study of CD8+ T cells in alopecia areata. TCR sequencing used cDNA made by reverse transcription of extracted RNA. The data were produced by immunoSEQ multiplex PCR, yet TCRdb's version contains in-frame clones alone and is incomplete. The sample includes about 180,000 clones, around 58% of them seen just once. Sample treatment: oral pan-JAK inhibitor, 5-10 mg twice daily. The specimen comprised CD4+ T cells sorted from blood, sampled at week 56, from a patient treated with tofacitinib. The receptor source for this set is a human donor with alopecia areata.

The chain couples TRBV5-1 to TRBJ2-7, with 7 bases fitting TRBD2. Germline CDR1 and CDR2: SGHRS and YFSETQ. Germline trimming cut 4 bases from V and 3 bases from J; bases unmatched to any gene: 10. CDR3 length: 15 amino acids. Here the CDR3 DNA reads TGCGCCAGCAGCCCCCATCGGGGGGACCTCTACGAGCAGTACTTC. This gives the protein CASSPHRGDLYEQYF. The complete variable domain, with remaining parts taken from reference TRBV5-1 and TRBJ2-7, reads KAGVTQTPRYLIKTRGQQVTLSCSPISGHRSVSWYQQTPGQGLQFLFEYFSETQRNKGNFPGRFSGRQFSNSRSEMNVSTLELGDSALYLCASSPHRGDLYEQYFGPGTRLTVT.

This chain links TRBV29-1 with TRBJ1-5, with D tentatively TRBD1 (5 bases). CDR3 size: 13 residues. Germline CDR1 and CDR2: SQVTM and ANQGSEA. V was cut by 5 bases and J by 6 bases, with 14 bases left in between. The CDR3 spells CSVSRVVCQPQHF. CDR3 DNA: TGCAGCGTTTCCAGGGTAGTATGTCAGCCCCAGCATTTT. Combining the CDR3 with reference TRBV29-1 and TRBJ1-5 gives the whole variable domain SAVISQKPSRDICQRGTSLTIQCQVDSQVTMMFWYRQQPGQSLTLIATANQGSEATYESGFVIDKFPISRPNLTFSTLTVSNMSPEDSSIYLCSVSRVVCQPQHFGDGTRLSIL.

V gene TRBV30 combines with J gene TRBJ1-4; D is uncertain. Trimming pared 7 bases from V and 7 bases from J, leaving 16 bases between. CDR3 length equals 13 residues. Looked up from germline, CDR1 is GTSNPN and CDR2 is SVGIG (reference sequence). The DNA for the CDR3 is TGTGCCTTGTCCTGGGTAGGCGTTGAAAAACTGTTTTTT. This translates into CALSWVGVEKLFF.

V and J are TRBV2 and TRBJ2-3; no firm D call. Trimming removed 2 bases at V and 4 bases at J, with 10 bases between. This CDR3 has 14 residues. In germline, CDR1 is SNHLY, CDR2 FYNNEI. CDR3 loop: CASSELNGADTQYF. CDR3 bases: TGTGCCAGCAGTGAACTAAATGGGGCAGATACGCAGTATTTT.

This clone was detected a few times. J is TRBJ2-3 and V is TRBV19, with D unclear. V was cut by 5 bases and J by 2 bases, with 14 bases left in between. Germline loops: CDR1 LNHDA, CDR2 SQIVND (reference sequence). The CDR3 sequence is 15 residues long. CDR3 amino acids: CASSPRPFSTDTQYF. The CDR3 DNA is TGTGCCAGTAGTCCCCGCCCGTTCTCCACAGATACGCAGTATTTT.

The chain links TRBV5-6 to TRBJ1-2; D uncertain. The CDR3 sequence is 13 residues long. Germline V gene data show CDR1 as SGHDT and CDR2 as YYEEEE. Trimming shortened V by 4 bases and J by 6 bases, and 13 bases separated the two germline ends. CDR3 nucleotide sequence: TGTGCCAGCAGCAGGGATGGACCAAATGGCTACACCTTC. Translating it yields CASSRDGPNGYTF.

V gene TRBV25-1 combines with J gene TRBJ2-5; maybe TRBD2 (6 bases). The V gene's germline CDR1 is MGHDK and CDR2 SYGVNS. The CDR3 extends over 14 amino acids. The V end was cut by 7 bases, the J end by 0 bases, with 12 bases between. The CDR3 is CASTQRGNQETQYF. CDR3 nucleotide sequence: TGTGCCAGCACCCAACGCGGGAACCAAGAGACCCAGTACTTC.

Turning to this clone: The junction shows a germline mismatch at one end, possibly a read error. This chain uses TRBV2 with TRBJ2-7; D may be TRBD1 (6 bases). The CDR3 is 12 residues long. CDR1 is SNHLY, CDR2 FYNNEI, per germline. In nucleotides, the CDR3 is TGTGCCAGCGGCGAAAGTTCCGTCCAGGGGATCTTC. It translates to CASGESSVQGIF.

The chain couples TRBV30 to TRBJ1-2; D is undetermined. The germline V gene has CDR1 GTSNPN and CDR2 SVGIG (reference sequence). The CDR3 runs to 13 residues. Trimming took 0 bases from V and 2 from J, leaving 7 bases between them. CDR3 nucleotide sequence: TGTGCCTGGAGTGTACCCCAGAACTATGGCTACACCTTC. This gives the protein CAWSVPQNYGYTF.

In regard to this clone: Other DNA sequences in the same sample also yield this CDR3. The gene calls are TRBV7-2 and TRBJ2-5, with no clear D. Per germline, CDR1 SGHTA and CDR2 FQGNSA. The CDR3 is made up of 11 amino acids. The ends were cut back, 3 bases at V and 5 bases at J, with 4 bases in the middle. Here the CDR3 reads CASSFRETQYF. The DNA for the CDR3 is TGTGCCAGCAGCTTCCGGGAGACCCAGTACTTC.

The V gene is TRBV29-1, the J gene TRBJ1-1, with D unresolved. The CDR3 extends over 14 amino acids. Germline CDR1 reads SQVTM; CDR2 reads ANQGSEA. The V end was cut by 5 bases, the J end by 5 bases, with 18 bases between. This CDR3 reads CSVRGGVTQTEAFF. The CDR3, as DNA: TGCAGCGTTCGAGGTGGGGTGACGCAGACTGAAGCTTTCTTT.

The chain carries TRBV20-1 and TRBJ1-4, with no clear D. This CDR3 has 11 amino acids. V shed 6 bases and J shed 8 bases, with 10 bases lying between them. Germline V gene lookup returns CDR1 DFQATT and CDR2 SNEGSKA (reference sequence). The chain's CDR3 is CSAVPQEKLFF. CDR3 DNA sequence: TGCAGTGCGGTCCCACAAGAAAAACTGTTTTTT.

This clone was counted a few times. The chain carries TRBV5-1 and TRBJ2-5; 8 bases align to TRBD1. Germline V gives CDR1 SGHRS, CDR2 YFSETQ. This CDR3 is built from 14 residues. The V and J ends lost 5 bases and 2 bases, in that order; junction bases with no gene match: 5. The CDR3 DNA is TGCGCCAGCAGGCGTGGACAGGGACAAGAGACCCAGTACTTC. Translating gives CASRRGQGQETQYF.

This clone was seen more than once but under ten times. The rearrangement links TRBV19 to TRBJ2-7; no clear D gene. Germline CDR1 and CDR2: LNHDA and SQIVND (reference sequence). V was shortened by 7 bases and J by 0 bases, with 4 bases between the two germline ends. The CDR3 has 11 amino acids. CDR3 in DNA: TGTGCCAGTAAGGGCTCCTACGAGCAGTACTTC. Amino acid sequence: CASKGSYEQYF.

This chain uses TRBV2 with TRBJ1-5, with no clear D. The V end lost 3 bases, the J end lost 1 base, and 7 bases lay between the germline ends. This CDR3 region has 14 residues. In germline, CDR1 is SNHLY, CDR2 FYNNEI. The CDR3 here is CASSDSLSNQPQHF. Here the CDR3 DNA reads TGTGCCAGCAGTGACAGTTTGAGCAATCAGCCCCAGCATTTT.

The CDR3 DNA sequence: TGCAGCGTTGCGTTAGTACTACTTGAGGAGACCCAGTACTTC. It codes for CSVALVLLEETQYF. The rearrangement links TRBV29-1 to TRBJ2-5, with D uncertain. The length of the CDR3 is 14 residues. In germline, CDR1 is SQVTM, CDR2 ANQGSEA. V lost 4 bases to trimming and J lost 5 bases, with 17 bases between them.

V usage is TRBV9 and J usage is TRBJ1-4; D possibly corresponds to TRBD1 (5 bases). V lost 4 bases and J 5 bases, leaving 15 bases between the germline ends. Germline V gene sequence: CDR1 SGDLS, CDR2 YYNGEE. This CDR3 comprises 15 residues. The CDR3 protein is CASSPRLEGNEKLFF. In nucleotides, the CDR3 is TGTGCCAGCAGCCCAAGGTTGGAGGGGAATGAAAAACTGTTTTTT.

V and J are TRBV11-2 and TRBJ2-3, with D perhaps matching TRBD2 (6 bases). Deletions cut 6 bases from V and 2 bases from J, with 24 bases between. Germline loops: CDR1 SGHAT, CDR2 FQNNGV. CDR3 length: 18 amino acids. The CDR3 DNA sequence: TGTGCCAGCAGGCTCCCTCCGGGCGGGGACTGGACCACAGATACGCAGTATTTT. Amino acids: CASRLPPGGDWTTDTQYF.